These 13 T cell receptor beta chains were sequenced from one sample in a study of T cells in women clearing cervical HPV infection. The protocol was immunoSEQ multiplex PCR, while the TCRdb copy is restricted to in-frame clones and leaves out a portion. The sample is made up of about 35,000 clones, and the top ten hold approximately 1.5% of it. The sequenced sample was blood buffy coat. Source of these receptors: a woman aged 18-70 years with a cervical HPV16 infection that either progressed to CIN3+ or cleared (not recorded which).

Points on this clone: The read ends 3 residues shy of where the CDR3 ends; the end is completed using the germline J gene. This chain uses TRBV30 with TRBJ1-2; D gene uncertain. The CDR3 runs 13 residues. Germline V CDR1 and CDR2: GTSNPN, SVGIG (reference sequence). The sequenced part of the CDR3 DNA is TGTGCCTGGAGCGCCGTCCCGGCGGGAGGC. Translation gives CAWSAVPAGG. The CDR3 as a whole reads CAWSAVPAGGYTF. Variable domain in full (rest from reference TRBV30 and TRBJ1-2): SQTIHQWPATLVQPVGSPLSLECTVEGTSNPNLYWYRQAAGRGLQLLFYSVGIGQISSEVPQNLSASRPQDRQFILSSKKLLLSDSGFYLCAWSAVPAGGYTFGSGTRLTVV.

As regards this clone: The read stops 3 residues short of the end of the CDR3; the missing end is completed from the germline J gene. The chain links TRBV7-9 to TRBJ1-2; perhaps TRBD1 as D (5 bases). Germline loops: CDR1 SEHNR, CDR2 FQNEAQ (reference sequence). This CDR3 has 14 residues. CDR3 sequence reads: CASSLVTASDDYTF. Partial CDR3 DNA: TGTGCCAGCAGCTTAGTGACAGCCAGCGACGAC.

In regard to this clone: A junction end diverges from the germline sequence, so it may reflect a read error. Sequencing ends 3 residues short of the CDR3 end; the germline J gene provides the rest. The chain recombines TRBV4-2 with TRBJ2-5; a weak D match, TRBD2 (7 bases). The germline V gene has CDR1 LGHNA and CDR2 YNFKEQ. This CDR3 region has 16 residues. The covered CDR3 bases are TGCGCCAGCAGCCAAGATCGCGAGGGGGGGAGGGAGACC. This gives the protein CASSQDREGGRET. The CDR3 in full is CASSQDREGGRETQYF.

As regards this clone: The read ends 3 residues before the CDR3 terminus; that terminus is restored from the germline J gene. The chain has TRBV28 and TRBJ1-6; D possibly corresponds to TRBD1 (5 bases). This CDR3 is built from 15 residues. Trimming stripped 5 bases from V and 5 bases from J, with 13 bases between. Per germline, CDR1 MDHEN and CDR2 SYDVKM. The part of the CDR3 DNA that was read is TGTGCCAGCAGTGCCCTACAGGAGGATAATTCACCC. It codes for CASSALQEDNSP. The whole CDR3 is CASSALQEDNSPLHF.

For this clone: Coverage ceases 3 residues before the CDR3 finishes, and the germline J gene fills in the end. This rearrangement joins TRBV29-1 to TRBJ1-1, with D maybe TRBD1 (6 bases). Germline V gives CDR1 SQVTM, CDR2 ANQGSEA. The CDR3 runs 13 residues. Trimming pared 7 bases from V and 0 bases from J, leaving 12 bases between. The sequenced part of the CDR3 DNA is TGCAGCGCCCGGACAGACATGAACACTGAA. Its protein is CSARTDMNTE. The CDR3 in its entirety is CSARTDMNTEAFF.

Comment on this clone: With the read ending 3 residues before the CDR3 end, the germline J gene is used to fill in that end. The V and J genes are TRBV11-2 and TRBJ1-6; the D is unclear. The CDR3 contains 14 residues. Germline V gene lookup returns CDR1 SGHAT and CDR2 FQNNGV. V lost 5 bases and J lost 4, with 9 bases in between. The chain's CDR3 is CASSPAGYNSPLHF. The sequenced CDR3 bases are TGTGCCAGCAGCCCGGCGGGGTATAATTCACCC.

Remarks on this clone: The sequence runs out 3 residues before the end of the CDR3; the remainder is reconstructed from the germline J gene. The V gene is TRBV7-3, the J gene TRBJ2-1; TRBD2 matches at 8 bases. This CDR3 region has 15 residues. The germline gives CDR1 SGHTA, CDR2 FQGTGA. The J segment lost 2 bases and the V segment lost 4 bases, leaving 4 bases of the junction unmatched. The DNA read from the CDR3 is TGTGCCAGCAGCTCAAGCGGGAGTCCCTACAATGAG. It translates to CASSSSGSPYNE. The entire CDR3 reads CASSSSGSPYNEQFF. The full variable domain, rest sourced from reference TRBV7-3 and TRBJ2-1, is GAGVSQTPSNKVTEKGKYVELRCDPISGHTALYWYRQSLGQGPEFLIYFQGTGAADDSGLPNDRFFAVRPEGSVSTLKIQRTERGDSAVYLCASSSSGSPYNEQFFGPGTRLTVL.

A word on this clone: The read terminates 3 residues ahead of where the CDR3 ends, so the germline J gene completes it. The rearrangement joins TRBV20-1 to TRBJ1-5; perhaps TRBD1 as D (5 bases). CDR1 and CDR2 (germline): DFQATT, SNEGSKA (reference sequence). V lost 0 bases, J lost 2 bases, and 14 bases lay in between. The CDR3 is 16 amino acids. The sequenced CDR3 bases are TGCAGTGCTAGAGACCTCGGCAGGGTCGGCAATCAGCCC. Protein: CSARDLGRVGNQP. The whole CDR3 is CSARDLGRVGNQPQHF.

The CDR3 bases that were read are TGCAGTGCTATAGCGACGGTGCGCTCCTACGAG. Its translation: CSAIATVRSYE. The CDR3 reads in full as CSAIATVRSYEQYF. This chain uses TRBV20-1 with TRBJ2-7; TRBD2 is a possible D gene (5 bases). The read finishes 3 residues shy of the CDR3 end, and the germline J gene is used to complete it. Trimming removed 4 bases at V and 0 bases at J, with 13 bases between. Per the germline V gene, CDR1 is DFQATT and CDR2 is SNEGSKA (reference sequence). The CDR3 is 14 amino acids.

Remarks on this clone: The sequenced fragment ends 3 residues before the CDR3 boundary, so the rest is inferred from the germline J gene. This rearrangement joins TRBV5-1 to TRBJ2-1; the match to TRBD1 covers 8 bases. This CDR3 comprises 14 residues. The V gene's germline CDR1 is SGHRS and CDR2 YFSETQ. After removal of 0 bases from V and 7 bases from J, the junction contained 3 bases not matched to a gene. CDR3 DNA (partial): TGCGCCAGCAGCTTGGACACAGGGGGTAATGAG. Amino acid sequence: CASSLDTGGNE. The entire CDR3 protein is CASSLDTGGNEQFF.

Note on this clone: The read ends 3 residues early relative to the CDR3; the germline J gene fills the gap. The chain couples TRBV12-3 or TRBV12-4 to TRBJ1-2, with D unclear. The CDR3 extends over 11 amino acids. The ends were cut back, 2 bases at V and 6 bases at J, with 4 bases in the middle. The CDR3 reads CASSLYDGYTF. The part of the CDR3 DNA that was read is TGTGCCAGCAGTTTATATGATGGC.

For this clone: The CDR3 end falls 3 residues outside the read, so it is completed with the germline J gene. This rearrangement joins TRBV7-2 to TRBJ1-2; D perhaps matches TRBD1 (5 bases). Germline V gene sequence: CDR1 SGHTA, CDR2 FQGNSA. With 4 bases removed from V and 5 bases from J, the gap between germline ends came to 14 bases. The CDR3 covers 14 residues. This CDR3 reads CASSSGDAGYGYTF. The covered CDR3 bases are TGTGCCAGCAGCTCGGGGGATGCCGGATATGGC.

CDR3 sequence: CASASQGAHTYTF. The CDR3 DNA, read in part, is TGTGCCTCCGCCTCACAGGGGGCCCATACC. The rearrangement uses TRBV30 and TRBJ1-2; 9 nucleotides line up with TRBD1. The read terminates 3 residues before the CDR3 end, so the remaining end is supplied by the germline J gene. Germline loops: CDR1 GTSNPN, CDR2 SVGIG (reference sequence). This CDR3 contains 13 residues.